Following are 25 T cell receptor beta chains from one sample sequenced in a study of blood T cell repertoires in COVID-19. Sequencing used immunoSEQ multiplex PCR; TCRdb keeps in-frame clones, though not all of them. The repertoire holds a few hundred thousand clones, with roughly 91% as singletons. Sequences were obtained from PBMCs or T cells enriched from blood (not recorded which). These receptors originate from a woman aged 18-29 years who had recovered from COVID-19.

The chain couples TRBV4-3 to TRBJ2-7, with D perhaps TRBD1 (6 bases). This CDR3 is built from 15 residues. V was clipped by 4 bases and J by 6 bases, with 19 bases between them. The germline CDR1 and CDR2 sequences are LGHNA and YSLEER. DNA for the CDR3: TGCGCCAGCAGCCTATCCCTGGACAGTTTAAGCGAGCAGTACTTC. The encoded protein is CASSLSLDSLSEQYF.

V usage is TRBV20-1 and J usage is TRBJ1-6; weak D call: TRBD1 (5 bases). The germline gives CDR1 DFQATT, CDR2 SNEGSKA (reference sequence). CDR3 size: 13 residues. V lost 5 bases and J lost 5, with 10 bases in between. The CDR3 DNA sequence: TGCAGTGCTGGTGGGGCGAATAATTCACCCCTCCACTTT. This encodes CSAGGANNSPLHF.

This sequence joins TRBV5-1 and TRBJ2-7; 8 bases align to TRBD1. The CDR3 has 14 amino acids. Germline CDR1 is SGHRS and CDR2 is YFSETQ. Trimming cost V 3 bases and J 3 bases; bases outside gene matches: 5. DNA for the CDR3: TGCGCCAGCAGCTCATCCGGGACAGGCTACGAGCAGTACTTC. It yields the protein CASSSSGTGYEQYF.

The J gene is TRBJ2-1, the V gene TRBV7-3; TRBD2 matches at 8 bases. Trimming at V came to 5 bases and at J to 6 bases, leaving 15 bases not matched to a gene. Germline V gene lookup returns CDR1 SGHTA and CDR2 FQGTGA. This CDR3 is built from 17 residues. The CDR3 bases are TGTGCCAGCAGCCTGCGCCAATGGCGGGGGGACACCAATGAGCAGTTCTTC. Protein sequence: CASSLRQWRGDTNEQFF.

The chain carries TRBV30 and TRBJ1-1; 7 bases match TRBD1. The junction had 10 bases not matched to a gene; V was cut back by 1 base and J by 11 bases. CDR1 and CDR2 from the germline V gene are GTSNPN and SVGIG (reference sequence). CDR3 length equals 13 residues. The CDR3 region is CAWSDDRELWAFF. In DNA, the CDR3 is TGTGCCTGGAGTGATGACAGGGAATTATGGGCTTTCTTT.

The chain joins TRBV9 to TRBJ2-1, with D tentatively TRBD2 (5 bases). Per germline, CDR1 SGDLS and CDR2 YYNGEE. Between the trimmed V and J ends, which lost 1 base and 2 bases, there was a span of 10 bases. This CDR3 is 15 amino acids long. CDR3 sequence reads: CASSVRGDPYNEQFF. CDR3 DNA sequence: TGTGCCAGCAGCGTACGGGGAGATCCCTACAATGAGCAGTTCTTC.

The rearrangement joins TRBV2 to TRBJ1-2; 8 bases line up with TRBD1. The V and J ends lost 3 bases and 6 bases, in that order; junction bases with no gene match: 6. Germline V gene data show CDR1 as SNHLY and CDR2 as FYNNEI. CDR3 length: 14 amino acids. CDR3 coding DNA: TGTGCCAGCAGTGATCTGGACAGGGTAGATGGCTACACCTTC. This encodes CASSDLDRVDGYTF. Filled out from reference TRBV2 and TRBJ1-2, the complete variable domain reads EPEVTQTPSHQVTQMGQEVILRCVPISNHLYFYWYRQILGQKVEFLVSFYNNEISEKSEIFDDQFSVERPDGSNFTLKIRSTKLEDSAMYFCASSDLDRVDGYTFGSGTRLTVV.

CDR3 residues: CASSYGPQGHEKLFF. CDR3 sequence (DNA): TGTGCCAGCAGTTACGGGCCCCAGGGCCATGAAAAACTGTTTTTT. V usage is TRBV6-5 and J usage is TRBJ1-4; possibly TRBD1 for D (5 bases). This CDR3 spans 15 amino acids. From germline, CDR1 is MNHEY and CDR2 SVGAGI. Trimming removed 2 bases at V and 6 bases at J, with 13 bases between.

The V and J genes are TRBV30 and TRBJ2-2; 11 nucleotides align to TRBD1. V trimming: 5 bases; J trimming: 4 bases; junction bases outside the gene matches: 0. CDR3 length equals 13 residues. Germline lookup yields CDR1 GTSNPN and CDR2 SVGIG (reference sequence). In DNA form, the CDR3 reads TGTGCCTGGGGACAGGGGGCCACCGGGGAGCTGTTTTTT. Protein sequence: CAWGQGATGELFF.

The gene calls are TRBV27 and TRBJ2-7, with 9 bases aligning to TRBD1. Germline CDR1 reads MNHEY; CDR2 reads SMNVEV (reference sequence). There are 15 residues in the CDR3. V was pared by 5 bases and J by 4 bases, with 9 bases of the junction left unmatched. The CDR3 spells CASSAQQGARYEQYF. The CDR3 nucleotides read TGTGCCAGCAGTGCCCAACAGGGGGCGCGGTACGAGCAGTACTTC.

This clone was seen only once. The rearrangement joins TRBV15 to TRBJ1-1; tentatively, D is TRBD1 (5 bases). The V end was cut by 0 bases, the J end by 6 bases, with 14 bases between. This CDR3 is built from 15 residues. Germline V gives CDR1 LNHNV, CDR2 YYDKDF (reference sequence). The DNA of the CDR3 is TGTGCCACCAGCAGAGACCAGTATTCAGGGTCTGAAGCTTTCTTT. It specifies CATSRDQYSGSEAFF.

This clone was seen a few times. V gene TRBV6-2 or TRBV6-3 combines with J gene TRBJ2-5; TRBD2 matches at 13 bases. Germline CDR1 and CDR2: MNHEY and SVGEGT. Losses at the gene ends were 2 bases for V and 4 bases for J; bases not matched to a gene: 1. This CDR3 contains 15 residues. The CDR3 DNA sequence: TGTGCCAGCAGTTACACTAGCGGGGGGGCAGAGACCCAGTACTTC. Encoded protein: CASSYTSGGAETQYF.

This chain links TRBV6-5 with TRBJ1-2; 12 bases map to TRBD1. Per germline, CDR1 MNHEY and CDR2 SVGAGI. The length of the CDR3 is 15 residues. Losses at the gene ends were 6 bases for V and 3 bases for J; bases not matched to a gene: 5. The CDR3 region is CASRGDRGLYYGYTF. In nucleotides, the CDR3 is TGTGCCAGCAGGGGGGACAGGGGGCTCTACTATGGCTACACCTTC.

The V gene is TRBV4-1, the J gene TRBJ1-2; D perhaps matches TRBD1 (5 bases). With 0 bases removed from V and 3 bases from J, the gap between germline ends came to 14 bases. The V gene's germline CDR1 is MGHRA and CDR2 YSYEKL. The CDR3 is 16 amino acids. The CDR3 here is CASSQDRESRDYGYTF. CDR3 DNA: TGCGCCAGCAGCCAAGACAGGGAAAGTAGGGACTATGGCTACACCTTC.

The chain employs TRBV5-1 and TRBJ2-1, with D perhaps TRBD1 (5 bases). The CDR3 extends over 13 amino acids. V was shortened by 4 bases and J by 9 bases, with 14 bases between the two germline ends. Per the germline V gene, CDR1 is SGHRS and CDR2 is YFSETQ. The CDR3 spells CASSPGLLGEQFF. The CDR3 region has the DNA TGCGCCAGCAGCCCAGGGCTTTTAGGTGAGCAGTTCTTC.

Details on this clone: Other nucleotide sequences in the sample specify the same CDR3. The chain combines TRBV6-1 with TRBJ1-1, with a possible D match to TRBD1 (5 bases). Trimming removed 2 bases at V and 11 bases at J, with 12 bases between. Looked up from germline, CDR1 is MNHNS and CDR2 is SASEGT. The CDR3 runs 12 residues. The CDR3, as DNA: TGTGCCAGCAGTGAATCCCAGGGTCGGGCTTTCTTT. It translates to CASSESQGRAFF.

The CDR3 here is CASSAPPGISSYEQYF. DNA for the CDR3: TGTGCCAGCAGCGCCCCCCCCGGGATTAGCTCCTACGAGCAGTACTTC. The V gene is TRBV9, the J gene TRBJ2-7, with a tentative D call TRBD2 (5 bases). The CDR3 length is 16 residues. CDR1 and CDR2 (germline): SGDLS, YYNGEE. The ends were cut back, 3 bases at V and 0 bases at J, with 16 bases in the middle.

The chain is built from TRBV14 and TRBJ1-2; D gene unclear. V lost 4 bases and J lost 0, with 6 bases in between. The CDR3 has 13 amino acids. CDR1 SGHDN and CDR2 FVKESK come from the germline V gene. The CDR3 is CASSPTANYGYTF. The CDR3 nucleotides read TGTGCCAGCAGCCCAACAGCTAACTATGGCTACACCTTC.

This clone showed up just a few times. The rearrangement uses TRBV5-1 and TRBJ1-2, with TRBD1 identical over 7 bases. The CDR3 has 16 residues. V lost 0 bases to trimming and J lost 7 bases; unmatched junction nucleotides: 12. Germline loops: CDR1 SGHRS, CDR2 YFSETQ. The CDR3 coding sequence is TGCGCCAGCAGCTTGGGTGCAGGGGGGACGGTAGCTGGCTACACCTTC. It is translated as CASSLGAGGTVAGYTF.

In DNA, the CDR3 is TGTGCCAGCAGGGGACTAGCGGGGGGGATAGATGAGCAGTTCTTC. Its protein product is CASRGLAGGIDEQFF. The V and J genes are TRBV5-6 and TRBJ2-1, with TRBD2 matching over 16 bases. The trim removed 5 bases at V and 8 bases at J, leaving 4 bases unmatched. Germline CDR1 SGHDT, CDR2 YYEEEE. This CDR3 contains 15 residues.

Concerning this clone itself: Other DNA sequences in this sample translate to the same CDR3. The chain has TRBV28 and TRBJ1-1, with a possible D match to TRBD1 (5 bases). V lost 3 bases to trimming and J lost 1 base, with 9 bases between them. This CDR3 comprises 14 residues. Germline lookup yields CDR1 MDHEN and CDR2 SYDVKM. The CDR3 here is CASSFGDRNTEAFF. Written as DNA, the CDR3 is TGTGCCAGCAGTTTCGGTGACAGGAACACTGAAGCTTTCTTT.

This chain connects TRBV5-5 to TRBJ1-5, with D possibly TRBD1 on 6 matching bases. This CDR3 has 15 residues. Trimming removed 5 bases at V and 5 bases at J, with 17 bases between. CDR1 is SGHKS, CDR2 YYEKEE, per germline (reference sequence). CDR3 amino acids: CASRIRDTSDQPQHF. CDR3 coding DNA: TGTGCCAGCAGAATCCGGGACACCTCCGATCAGCCCCAGCATTTT. The full variable domain, its missing parts supplied by reference TRBV5-5 and TRBJ1-5, is DAGVTQSPTHLIKTRGQQVTLRCSPISGHKSVSWYQQVLGQGPQFIFQYYEKEERGRGNFPDRFSARQFPNYSSELNVNALLLGDSALYLCASRIRDTSDQPQHFGDGTRLSIL.

J is TRBJ1-5 and V is TRBV6-6, with D perhaps TRBD1 (5 bases). The CDR3 contains 14 residues. Germline values: CDR1 MNHNY, CDR2 SVGAGI (reference sequence). Trimming took 1 base from V and 4 from J, leaving 8 bases between them. The CDR3 here is CASSYLPGNQPQHF. The CDR3, as DNA: TGTGCCAGCAGTTACTTACCAGGGAATCAGCCCCAGCATTTT.

This chain joins TRBV9 and TRBJ1-2; perhaps TRBD1 as D (5 bases). CDR1 and CDR2 (germline): SGDLS, YYNGEE. This CDR3 region has 16 residues. Trimming took off 2 bases at V and 0 bases at J, with 14 bases between the two ends. CDR3 loop: CASSVSPTATNYGYTF. The CDR3 nucleotides read TGTGCCAGCAGCGTTTCCCCGACAGCAACTAACTATGGCTACACCTTC. Complete variable domain (other parts from reference TRBV9 and TRBJ1-2): DSGVTQTPKHLITATGQRVTLRCSPRSGDLSVYWYQQSLDQGLQFLIQYYNGEERAKGNILERFSAQQFPDLHSELNLSSLELGDSALYFCASSVSPTATNYGYTFGSGTRLTVV.

The chain has TRBV19 and TRBJ2-7; 10 bases are a match to TRBD2. Losses at the gene ends were 7 bases for V and 0 bases for J; bases not matched to a gene: 6. This CDR3 is 15 amino acids long. CDR1 LNHDA and CDR2 SQIVND come from the germline V gene (reference sequence). The CDR3 nucleotides read TGTGCCAGTACGGTAGCGGGGGGAAGCTCCTACGAGCAGTACTTC. Encoded protein: CASTVAGGSSYEQYF.